The rows below give T cell receptor beta chains drawn from one sample of a study of human T cells and chemical hapten exposure. TCRdb independently ran MiXCR on the RACE reads; one entry per CDR3 protein. The sample carries fewer than 85,000 distinct CDR3 sequences, approximately 8.1% recorded once. The sample taken for sequencing was whole blood. The source is a female donor in good health. Some clones in this sample may be carry-over from other donors' samples. Both conserved end residues are part of each CDR3. A D gene is named only where the DNA matches it firmly. The size entry is marked missing in some rows and otherwise reads once, few, many or a size class.

>many|TRBV28|.
CASSLAGPGAQYF
>.|TRBV7-2|TRBD1
CASSLNRGRAGANVLTF
>many|TRBV4-3|TRBD2
CASSQGLAGGQETQYF
>few|TRBV4-3|TRBD2
CASSQDLPSGGGTDTQYF
>.|TRBV30|.
CAWSVQGGEKLFF
>few|TRBV7-8|.
CASNDRLYQETQYF
>.|TRBV4-2|TRBD2
CASSQEMTSGGLYNEQFF
>.|TRBV7-2|.
CASSPSLTDTQYF
>few|TRBV20-1|TRBD2
CSASLAGVDTQYF
>many|TRBV5-1|TRBD1
CASSTKRTGHYGYTF
>many|TRBV20-1|TRBD1
CSAAPGTGGNSPLHF
>few|TRBV12-3/TRBV12-4|.
CASSLNKGGVGVDTQYF
>.|TRBV7-9|.
CASSPIGTNSPNTEAFF
>many|TRBV29-1|.
CSVEGGADTQYF
>many|TRBV7-9|.
CASSLAVQGPDTQYF
>.|TRBV6-6|.
CASSYGGSETQYF
>many|TRBV20-1|.
CSARDSQYYEQYF
>many|TRBV5-1|TRBD1
CASSLQGQGLSPLHF
>.|TRBV9|.
CASSADRDTAYQETQYF
>many|TRBV7-2|.
CASSYPGSNFYEQYF
>few|TRBV6-5|TRBD1
CASSYSTGDSPLHF
>few|TRBV12-3/TRBV12-4|TRBD2
CASSFALAGGPTGTDTQYF
>few|TRBV27|.
CASSLGGPGNTIYF
>few|TRBV5-6|.
CASSLGQPGGAEAFF
>many|TRBV20-1|.
CSARLQGRRDGYTF
>many|TRBV7-8|.
CASSFTDGNNQPQHF
>many|TRBV5-1|TRBD2
CASSLRASGQNYEQYF
>many|TRBV6-6|TRBD1
CASSEGQGAEAFF
>.|TRBV12-3/TRBV12-4|.
CASRTFSSGANVLTF
>many|TRBV7-8|TRBD1
CASSSRGNEQFF
>.|TRBV20-1|.
CSASRGALDQPQHF
>many|TRBV6-2/TRBV6-3|.
CASSWGGAGVTQYF
>few|TRBV4-1|.
CASSPRITATTQYF
>.|TRBV4-2|TRBD1
CASSLNQGAGNQPQNF
>few|TRBV20-1|.
CSARPSSAFYEQYF
>.|TRBV7-2|.
CASSLVAPTYEQYF
>many|TRBV5-1|.
CASSPPPGGRETQYF
>few|TRBV12-3/TRBV12-4|.
CASSFRYQETQYF
>many|TRBV20-1|.
CSARTTPMADTQYF
>.|TRBV28|TRBD1
CASSFRDSILSNQPQHF
>.|TRBV12-3/TRBV12-4|.
CASSRYGIYNSPLHF
>many|TRBV6-2/TRBV6-3|.
CASSLTTVEAFF
>.|TRBV7-2|TRBD2
CASSLGRTSGGTDTQYF
>.|TRBV12-3/TRBV12-4|TRBD1
CASSLSQGEWYQPQHF
>.|TRBV12-3/TRBV12-4|TRBD2
CASSTLWDGTMSKNIQYF
>many|TRBV6-5|.
CASSYEGNTEAFF
>many|TRBV27|.
CASSPNLSHRTEAFF
>few|TRBV7-3|.
CASSPSRGRDGYTF
>few|TRBV20-1|.
CSASSGLEQYF